This TCR beta chain originates from a study of T-cell reconstitution after alpha-beta-depleted transplantation in children. Molecular barcoding with unique molecular identifiers was used for the TCRbeta library. Each CDR3 protein gets one entry after TCRdb re-called the PCR reads with MiXCR. The sample has a few hundred thousand distinct CDR3 sequences, around 20% seen once. CDR1 is SGHDT, CDR2 YYEEEE, per germline. The CDR3 length is 15 residues. Points on this clonotype: Mismatch with germline at one junction end may stem from a read error.

The chain recombines TRBV5-6 with TRBJ1-1; D perhaps matches TRBD1 (5 bases). Material: PBMCs from the stem cell graft donor, obtained from the stem cell graft. This receptor was identified in a human donor who donated a stem cell graft to a child with acute myeloid leukemia. The CDR3: CASSLVYGANTEAFF. CDR3 bases: TGTGCCAGCAGTTTGGTTTACGGGGCGAACACTGAAGCTTTCTTT. Filled out from reference TRBV5-6 and TRBJ1-1, the complete variable domain reads DAGVTQSPTHLIKTRGQQVTLRCSPKSGHDTVSWYQQALGQGPQFIFQYYEEEERQRGNFPDRFSGHQFPNYSSELNVNALLLGDSALYLCASSLVYGANTEAFFGQGTRLTVV.